These 6 T cell receptor beta chains were all obtained from the same sample, sequenced in a study of cytomegalovirus exposure and HLA in healthy donors. The PCR made use of 60 Vbeta and 13 Jbeta primers. Generated by immunoSEQ multiplex PCR, the TCRdb table keeps only in-frame clones and is missing some. The table shows some 180,000 clones, with 85% occurring only once. The sample comprised PBMCs. The receptor source for this set is a woman between 50 and 59 years old in good health and CMV-seronegative.

This chain links TRBV6-6 with TRBJ1-2, with 7 bases fitting TRBD1. The germline CDR1 and CDR2 sequences are MNHNY and SVGAGI (reference sequence). CDR3 length: 13 amino acids. J was trimmed by 3 bases and V by 4 bases; bases with no gene match: 2. In DNA form, the CDR3 reads TGTGCCAGCAGTTCCGGGACAGACTATGGCTACACCTTC. Protein sequence: CASSSGTDYGYTF.

The chain is built from TRBV28 and TRBJ2-1; TRBD2 matches 9 bases. J lost 8 bases, V lost 5 bases, and 19 bases had no gene match. The CDR3 loop spans 18 amino acids. Germline CDR1 and CDR2: MDHEN and SYDVKM. CDR3: CASSTLGGRALVWDEQFF. The CDR3 coding sequence is TGTGCCAGCAGTACCTTGGGCGGGAGGGCCTTAGTCTGGGATGAGCAGTTCTTC. The variable domain in full, with the rest retrieved from reference TRBV28 and TRBJ2-1, is DVKVTQSSRYLVKRTGEKVFLECVQDMDHENMFWYRQDPGLGLRLIYFSYDVKMKEKGDIPEGYSVSREKKERFSLILESASTNQTSMYLCASSTLGGRALVWDEQFFGPGTRLTVL.

The CDR3 DNA reads as TGTGCCAGCATAGGGACAGGAGCTAATCAGCCCCAGCATTTT. Protein sequence: CASIGTGANQPQHF. The chain carries TRBV2 and TRBJ1-5, with TRBD1 matching over 8 bases. The CDR3 has 14 amino acids. V was clipped by 7 bases and J by 4 bases; unmatched bases: 6. Per germline, CDR1 SNHLY and CDR2 FYNNEI.

The chain carries TRBV5-1 and TRBJ2-5, with a possible D match to TRBD1 (6 bases). V was cut by 1 base and J by 2 bases, with 9 bases left in between. The CDR3 length is 14 residues. The V gene's germline CDR1 is SGHRS and CDR2 YFSETQ. This CDR3 is CASSLTGKQETQYF. The CDR3 nucleotides are TGCGCCAGCAGCTTGACAGGGAAACAAGAGACCCAGTACTTC.

This clone was detected once. This chain uses TRBV19 with TRBJ1-1, with 7 positions matching TRBD1. Germline assignment: CDR1 LNHDA and CDR2 SQIVND (reference sequence). Trimming at V came to 3 bases and at J to 11 bases, leaving 12 bases not matched to a gene. The CDR3 consists of 14 residues. CDR3 region: CASSITGEVVNAFF. The CDR3 bases are TGTGCCAGTAGTATTACAGGGGAGGTAGTAAACGCTTTCTTT. Looking up the rest from reference TRBV19 and TRBJ1-1 gives the full variable domain: DGGITQSPKYLFRKEGQNVTLSCEQNLNHDAMYWYRQDPGQGLRLIYYSQIVNDFQKGDIAEGYSVSREKKESFPLTVTSAQKNPTAFYLCASSITGEVVNAFFGQGTRLTVV.

This sequence joins TRBV4-1 and TRBJ2-5, with 8 nucleotides matching TRBD1. The V gene end was trimmed by 0 bases and the J gene end by 7 bases; junction bases not matched to a gene: 4. Germline CDR1 and CDR2: MGHRA and YSYEKL. The CDR3 consists of 14 residues. CDR3 nucleotides: TGCGCCAGCAGCCAAGAACAGGGGGAGAGGACCCAGTACTTC. Translating it yields CASSQEQGERTQYF.